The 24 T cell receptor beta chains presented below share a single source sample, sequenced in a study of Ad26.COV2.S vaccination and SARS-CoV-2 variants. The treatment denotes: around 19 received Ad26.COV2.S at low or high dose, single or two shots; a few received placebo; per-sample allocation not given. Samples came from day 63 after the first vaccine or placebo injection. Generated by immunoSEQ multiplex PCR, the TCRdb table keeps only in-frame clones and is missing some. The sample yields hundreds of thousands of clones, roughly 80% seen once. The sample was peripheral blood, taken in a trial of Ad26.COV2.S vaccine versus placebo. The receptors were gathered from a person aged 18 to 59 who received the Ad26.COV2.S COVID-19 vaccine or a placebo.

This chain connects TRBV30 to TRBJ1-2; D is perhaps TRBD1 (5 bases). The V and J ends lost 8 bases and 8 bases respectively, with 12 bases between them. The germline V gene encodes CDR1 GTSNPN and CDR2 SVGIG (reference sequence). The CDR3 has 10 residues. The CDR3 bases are TGTGCCGGACGGGGGGGAGGCTACACCTTC. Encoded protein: CAGRGGGYTF.

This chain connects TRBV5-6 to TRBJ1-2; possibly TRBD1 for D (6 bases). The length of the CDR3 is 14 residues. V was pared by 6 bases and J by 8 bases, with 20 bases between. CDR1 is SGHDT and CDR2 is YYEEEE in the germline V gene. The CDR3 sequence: CASTMGQGLRGYTF. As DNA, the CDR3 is TGTGCCAGCACCATGGGCCAGGGGCTGCGCGGCTACACCTTC. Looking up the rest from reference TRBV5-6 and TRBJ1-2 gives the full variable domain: DAGVTQSPTHLIKTRGQQVTLRCSPKSGHDTVSWYQQALGQGPQFIFQYYEEEERQRGNFPDRFSGHQFPNYSSELNVNALLLGDSALYLCASTMGQGLRGYTFGSGTRLTVV.

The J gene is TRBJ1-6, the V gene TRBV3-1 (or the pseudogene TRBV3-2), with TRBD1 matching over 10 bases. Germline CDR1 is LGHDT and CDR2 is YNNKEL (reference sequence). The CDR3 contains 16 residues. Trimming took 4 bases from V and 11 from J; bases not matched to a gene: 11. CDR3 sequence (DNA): TGTGCCAGCAGCCTTGGGACAGGGGCCTTCGAGGCACCCCTCCACTTT. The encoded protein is CASSLGTGAFEAPLHF.

The CDR3 region is CASSEGGLYEQYF. The CDR3 DNA sequence: TGCGCCAGCAGTGAAGGGGGGCTCTACGAGCAGTACTTC. The chain is built from TRBV10-1 and TRBJ2-7; either TRBD1 or TRBD2 may fit D (6 bases each). The CDR3 runs 13 residues. Germline CDR1 and CDR2: WNHNN and SYGVQD (reference sequence). V was cut by 3 bases and J by 3 bases, with 9 bases left in between.

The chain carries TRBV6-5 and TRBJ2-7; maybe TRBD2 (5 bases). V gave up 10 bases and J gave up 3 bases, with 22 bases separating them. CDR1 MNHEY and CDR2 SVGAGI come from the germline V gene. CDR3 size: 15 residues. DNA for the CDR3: TGTGCCACCTATAATATTAAGGACTCACTCTACGAGCAGTACTTC. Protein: CATYNIKDSLYEQYF.

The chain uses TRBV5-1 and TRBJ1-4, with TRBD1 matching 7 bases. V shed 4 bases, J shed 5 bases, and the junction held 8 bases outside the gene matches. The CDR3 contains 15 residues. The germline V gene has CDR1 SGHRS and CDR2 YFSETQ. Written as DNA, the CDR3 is TGCGCCAGCAGCCTCTGGACAGGAAGAAATGAAAAACTGTTTTTT. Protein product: CASSLWTGRNEKLFF.

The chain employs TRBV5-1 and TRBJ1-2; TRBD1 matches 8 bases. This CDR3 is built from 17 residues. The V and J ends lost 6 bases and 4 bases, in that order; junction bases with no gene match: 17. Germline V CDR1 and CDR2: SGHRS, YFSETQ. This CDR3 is CASNRLGGQGAGYGYTF. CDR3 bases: TGCGCCAGCAACCGTCTAGGGGGTCAGGGGGCAGGCTATGGCTACACCTTC.

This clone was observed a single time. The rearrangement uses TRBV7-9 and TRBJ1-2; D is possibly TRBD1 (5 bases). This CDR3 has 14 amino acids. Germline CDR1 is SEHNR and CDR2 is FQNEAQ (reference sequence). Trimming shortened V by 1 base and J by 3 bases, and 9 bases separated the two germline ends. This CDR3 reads CASSLEAGYYGYTF. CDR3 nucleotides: TGTGCCAGCAGCTTAGAAGCAGGGTACTATGGCTACACCTTC.

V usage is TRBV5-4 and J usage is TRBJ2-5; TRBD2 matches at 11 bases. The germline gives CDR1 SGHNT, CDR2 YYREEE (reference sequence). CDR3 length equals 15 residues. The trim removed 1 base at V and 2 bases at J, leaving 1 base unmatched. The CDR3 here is CASSLPSGGQETQYF. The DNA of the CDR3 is TGTGCCAGCAGCTTGCCTAGCGGGGGGCAAGAGACCCAGTACTTC.

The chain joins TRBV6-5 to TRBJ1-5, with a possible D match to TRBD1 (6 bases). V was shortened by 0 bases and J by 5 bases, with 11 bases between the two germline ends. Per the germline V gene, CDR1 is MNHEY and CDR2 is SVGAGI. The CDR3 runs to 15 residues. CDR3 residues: CASSYSGRGDQPQHF. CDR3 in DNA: TGTGCCAGCAGTTACTCGGGCAGGGGCGATCAGCCCCAGCATTTT.

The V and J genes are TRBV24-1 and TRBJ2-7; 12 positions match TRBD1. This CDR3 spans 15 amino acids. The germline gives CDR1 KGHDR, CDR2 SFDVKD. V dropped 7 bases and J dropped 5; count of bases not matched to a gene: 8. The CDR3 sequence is CATSRPGQGANEQYF. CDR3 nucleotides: TGTGCCACCAGCAGACCGGGACAGGGGGCTAACGAGCAGTACTTC.

The CDR3 coding sequence is TGTGCCAGTAGTCCACTTACAGGGGGCGGCTATGGCTACACCTTC. Its protein is CASSPLTGGGYGYTF. The chain combines TRBV19 with TRBJ1-2; 9 positions agree with TRBD1. The CDR3 spans 15 residues. Trimming cost V 5 bases and J 4 bases; bases outside gene matches: 8. Germline lookup yields CDR1 LNHDA and CDR2 SQIVND (reference sequence).

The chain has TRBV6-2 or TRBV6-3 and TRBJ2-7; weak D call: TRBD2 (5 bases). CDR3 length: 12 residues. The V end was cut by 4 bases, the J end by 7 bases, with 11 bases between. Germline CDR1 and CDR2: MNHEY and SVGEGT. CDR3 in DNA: TGTGCCAGCAGTTCCTCCCGCGGGGAGCAGTACTTC. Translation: CASSSSRGEQYF.

The CDR3, as DNA: TGTGCCAGCCGCTTCACAGCGGGAGGTGCCTACAATGAGCAGTTCTTC. This translates into CASRFTAGGAYNEQFF. The chain employs TRBV18 and TRBJ2-1; 9 nucleotides agree with TRBD2. This CDR3 contains 16 residues. Germline V CDR1 and CDR2: KGHSH, LQKENI. The J segment lost 2 bases and the V segment lost 8 bases, leaving 10 bases of the junction unmatched.

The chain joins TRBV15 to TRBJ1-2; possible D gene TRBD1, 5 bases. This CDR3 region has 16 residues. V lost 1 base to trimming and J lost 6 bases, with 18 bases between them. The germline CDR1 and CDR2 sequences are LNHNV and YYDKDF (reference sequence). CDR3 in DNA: TGTGCCACCAGCAGAGGCCGTTTGACAGTACCTAATGGCTACACCTTC. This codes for CATSRGRLTVPNGYTF.

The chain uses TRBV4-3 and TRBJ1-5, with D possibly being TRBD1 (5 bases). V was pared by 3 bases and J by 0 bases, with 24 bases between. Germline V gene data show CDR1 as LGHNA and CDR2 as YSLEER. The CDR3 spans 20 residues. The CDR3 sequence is CASSHRIGTRRYYSNQPQHF. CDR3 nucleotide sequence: TGCGCCAGCAGCCATCGAATCGGGACCCGGCGGTATTATAGCAATCAGCCCCAGCATTTT.

CDR3 protein: CASSPRHLQETQYF. CDR3 nucleotides: TGTGCCAGCAGCCCTCGGCACCTTCAAGAGACCCAGTACTTC. The chain links TRBV9 to TRBJ2-5, with D unresolved. Trimming took off 4 bases at V and 2 bases at J, with 12 bases between the two ends. Germline CDR1 reads SGDLS; CDR2 reads YYNGEE. The CDR3 loop spans 14 amino acids.

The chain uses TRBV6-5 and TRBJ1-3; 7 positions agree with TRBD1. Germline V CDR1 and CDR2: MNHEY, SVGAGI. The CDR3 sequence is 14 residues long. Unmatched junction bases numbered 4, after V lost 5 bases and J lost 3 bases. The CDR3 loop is CASSPGQLGNTIYF. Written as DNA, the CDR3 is TGTGCCAGCAGTCCGGGACAGCTTGGAAACACCATATATTTT.

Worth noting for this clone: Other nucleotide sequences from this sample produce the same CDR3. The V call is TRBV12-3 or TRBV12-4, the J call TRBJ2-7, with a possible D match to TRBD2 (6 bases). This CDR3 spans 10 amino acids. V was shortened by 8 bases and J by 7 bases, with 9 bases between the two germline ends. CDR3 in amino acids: CASGGREQYF. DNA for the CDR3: TGTGCCAGCGGGGGGAGGGAGCAGTACTTC.

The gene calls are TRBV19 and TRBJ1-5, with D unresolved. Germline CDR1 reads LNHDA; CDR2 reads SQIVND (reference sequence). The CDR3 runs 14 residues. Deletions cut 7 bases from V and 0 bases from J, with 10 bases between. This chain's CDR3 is CASKGWISNQPQHF. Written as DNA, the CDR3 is TGTGCCAGTAAAGGTTGGATTAGCAATCAGCCCCAGCATTTT.

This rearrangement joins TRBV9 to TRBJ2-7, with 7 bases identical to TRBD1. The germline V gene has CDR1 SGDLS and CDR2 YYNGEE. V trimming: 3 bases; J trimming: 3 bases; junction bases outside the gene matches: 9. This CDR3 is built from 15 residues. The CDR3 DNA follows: TGTGCCAGCAGCGCGACGGGACAGATCTTCTACGAGCAGTACTTC. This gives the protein CASSATGQIFYEQYF.

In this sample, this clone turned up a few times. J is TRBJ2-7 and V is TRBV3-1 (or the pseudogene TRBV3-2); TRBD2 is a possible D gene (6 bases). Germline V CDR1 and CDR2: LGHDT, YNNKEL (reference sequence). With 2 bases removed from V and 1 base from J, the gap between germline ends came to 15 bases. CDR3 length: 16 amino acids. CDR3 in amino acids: CASSQSLASSSYEQYF. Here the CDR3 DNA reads TGTGCCAGCAGCCAATCCCTAGCGAGTAGTTCCTACGAGCAGTACTTC.

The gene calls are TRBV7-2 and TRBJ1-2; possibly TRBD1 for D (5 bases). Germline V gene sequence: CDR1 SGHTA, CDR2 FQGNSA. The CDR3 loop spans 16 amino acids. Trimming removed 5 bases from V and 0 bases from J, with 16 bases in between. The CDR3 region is CASSPQSGLSNYGYTF. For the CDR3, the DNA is TGTGCCAGCAGCCCTCAGTCGGGACTTTCTAACTATGGCTACACCTTC.

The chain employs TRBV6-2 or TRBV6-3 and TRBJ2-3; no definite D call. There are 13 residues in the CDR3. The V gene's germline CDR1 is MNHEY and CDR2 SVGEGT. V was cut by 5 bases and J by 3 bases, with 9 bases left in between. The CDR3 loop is CASSPYETDTQYF. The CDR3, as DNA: TGTGCCAGCAGTCCCTACGAGACAGATACGCAGTATTTT.